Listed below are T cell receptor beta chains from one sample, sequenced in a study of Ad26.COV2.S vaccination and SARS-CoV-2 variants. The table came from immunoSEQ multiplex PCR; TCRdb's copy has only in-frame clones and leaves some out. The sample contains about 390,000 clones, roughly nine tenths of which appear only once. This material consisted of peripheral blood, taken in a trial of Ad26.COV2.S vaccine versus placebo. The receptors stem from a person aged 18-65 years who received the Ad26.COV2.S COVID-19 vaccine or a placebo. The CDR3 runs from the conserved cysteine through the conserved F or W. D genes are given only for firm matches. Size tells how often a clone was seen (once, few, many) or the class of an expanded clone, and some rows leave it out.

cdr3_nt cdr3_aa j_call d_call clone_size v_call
TGTGCCAGCAGAAGACCCGAGTCCACCATTTACGAGCAGTACTTC CASRRPESTIYEQYF TRBJ2-7 NA NA TRBV9
TGTGCCATCAGTGCGATGGGGCTTAGGGCCGAGCAGTACTTC CAISAMGLRAEQYF TRBJ2-7 NA NA TRBV10-3
TGCAGTGCTAGAGACGAGGGTGAAGCTTTCTTT CSARDEGEAFF TRBJ1-1 NA NA TRBV20-1
TGTGCCAGCACCCAAGCGGGGGGGCCAAACAATGAGCAGTTCTTC CASTQAGGPNNEQFF TRBJ2-1 TRBD2 NA TRBV6-6
TGTGCCAGCAGCTTAGATTTCGGCTACACCTTC CASSLDFGYTF TRBJ1-2 NA NA TRBV7-9
TGTGCCAGCAGTGAATTAGGACAGGGGATCGATCACGAGCAGTACTTC CASSELGQGIDHEQYF TRBJ2-7 TRBD1 NA TRBV25-1
TGTGCCAGCAGCCACTACGGGACAGCCTACGAGCAGTACTTC CASSHYGTAYEQYF TRBJ2-7 TRBD1 once TRBV3-1/TRBV3-2
TGTGCCAGCAGTGTCCAGCCTCTAGCGGGGGGGCTAGACAATGAGCAGTTCTTC CASSVQPLAGGLDNEQFF TRBJ2-1 TRBD2 many TRBV6-1
TGTGCCAGCAGTTTATTCAGAAACAGGCGACAGAACACCGGGGAGCTGTTTTTT CASSLFRNRRQNTGELFF TRBJ2-2 NA few TRBV28
TGTGCCAGCAGCCGTAGCGGGGGGGCCTACAATGAGCAGTTCTTC CASSRSGGAYNEQFF TRBJ2-1 TRBD2 NA TRBV3-1/TRBV3-2
TGTGCCTGGAGTGGGGGACAGGGAAAATATGGCTACACCTTC CAWSGGQGKYGYTF TRBJ1-2 TRBD1 NA TRBV30
TGTGCCAGCAGTTTAGCCGGGCCCGTGGGTGGCTACACCTTC CASSLAGPVGGYTF TRBJ1-2 NA NA TRBV28
TGTGCCAGCAGCGTCGATGGGACTGGTATAGAGACCCAGTACTTC CASSVDGTGIETQYF TRBJ2-5 NA NA TRBV9
TGTGCCAGCAGCCAGGGGCCGAAACTACCCCTCCACTTT CASSQGPKLPLHF TRBJ1-6 NA NA TRBV3-1/TRBV3-2
TGTGCCACCCGACCTGGACAGACAGGGGCAGATACGCAGTATTTT CATRPGQTGADTQYF TRBJ2-3 TRBD1 NA TRBV24-1
TGCGCCAGCAGCCAAGAGAGAAGGAGCTACCAAGAGACCCAGTACTTC CASSQERRSYQETQYF TRBJ2-5 NA NA TRBV4-3
TGTGCCAGCAGTTTGGACAGGGGTCTATTTTACGAGCAGTACTTC CASSLDRGLFYEQYF TRBJ2-7 TRBD1 once TRBV27
TGTGCCAGCAGTTACATAGGGGGTAATCAGCCCCAGCATTTT CASSYIGGNQPQHF TRBJ1-5 NA NA TRBV6-2/TRBV6-3
TGTGCCAGCAGTCCGACAGGAGAGATCGCCACTGAAGCTTTCTTT CASSPTGEIATEAFF TRBJ1-1 NA NA TRBV2
TGCGCCAGCAGCTTCACGGGGGAGAACACTGAAGCTTTCTTT CASSFTGENTEAFF TRBJ1-1 NA NA TRBV5-1
TGTGCCAGTAGCACGACTTCGTATGGAGGCTACACCTTC CASSTTSYGGYTF TRBJ1-2 NA NA TRBV19
TGTGCCAGCAGCCCTGGGACAGGCCAAACCGGGTATGGCTACACCTTC CASSPGTGQTGYGYTF TRBJ1-2 TRBD1 NA TRBV7-6
TGTGCCAGCAGACATATTTCCTACAATGAGCAGTTCTTC CASRHISYNEQFF TRBJ2-1 NA NA TRBV6-4
TGTGCCTGGCATCCGGGACAGGGGAGCGGCTACACCTTC CAWHPGQGSGYTF TRBJ1-2 TRBD1 NA TRBV30
TGTGCCAGTAGTCGTACCTCCGGGACAGGGAATTTATTTCAAGAGACCCAGTACTTC CASSRTSGTGNLFQETQYF TRBJ2-5 TRBD1 once TRBV19
TGTGCCAGCTCGTCCCAGGTGACCACAGATACGCAGTATTTT CASSSQVTTDTQYF TRBJ2-3 NA NA TRBV18
TGTGCCAGCAGCCAAGCGGGGGGCTCCGGTTGGGGCTACACCTTC CASSQAGGSGWGYTF TRBJ1-2 NA NA TRBV3-1/TRBV3-2
TGTGCCAGCAGCTTTAACTATGGCTACACCTTC CASSFNYGYTF TRBJ1-2 NA NA TRBV7-9
TGTGCCATCATGTCGGTGGGCTCCTACGAGCAGTACTTC CAIMSVGSYEQYF TRBJ2-7 NA NA TRBV10-3
TGTGCCAGCAGCGGCCCAGGGGGCACTGAAGCTTTCTTT CASSGPGGTEAFF TRBJ1-1 TRBD1 NA TRBV2
TGCGCCAGCAGCCAAGAGGAGCGGGGGGACACCGGGGAGCTGTTTTTT CASSQEERGDTGELFF TRBJ2-2 TRBD2 NA TRBV4-1
TGTGCCAGCAGCTTGATAACAGGGCTTAATGAAAAACTGTTTTTT CASSLITGLNEKLFF TRBJ1-4 NA NA TRBV5-6
TGCGCCAGCAGCCAAGACGGTTCTGGGGCCAACGTCCTGACTTTC CASSQDGSGANVLTF TRBJ2-6 NA NA TRBV4-3
TGCGCCAGCAGCCAACCTATAAGGGGCAGGAACACTGAAGCTTTCTTT CASSQPIRGRNTEAFF TRBJ1-1 NA NA TRBV4-3
TGCGCCAGCAGGCAACAGGGGGCGGACTATGGCTACACCTTC CASRQQGADYGYTF TRBJ1-2 TRBD1 NA TRBV10-1
TGTGCCAGCAGTGACAGTACAAGAGACAACTATGGCTACACCTTC CASSDSTRDNYGYTF TRBJ1-2 NA NA TRBV25-1
TGTGCCAGTGCGGAGGGGTGGATACAGCCCCAGCATTTT CASAEGWIQPQHF TRBJ1-5 NA once TRBV19
TGTGCCAGCAGTGTGGGGGGCACTGAAGCTTTCTTT CASSVGGTEAFF TRBJ1-1 NA few TRBV3-1/TRBV3-2
TGCGCCAGCAGCCAAGCGTTTCGGGACAGGTGGGCAGATACGCAGTATTTT CASSQAFRDRWADTQYF TRBJ2-3 TRBD1 NA TRBV4-1
TGTGCCAGCAGTTCTGGGACAGGGTCCAATCAGCCCCAGCATTTT CASSSGTGSNQPQHF TRBJ1-5 TRBD1 few TRBV7-8
TGTGCCAGCAGCCCAGAGGGGGGCCGGGGCCAGTACTTC CASSPEGGRGQYF TRBJ2-5 NA NA TRBV3-1/TRBV3-2
TGTGCCAGCAGTGCCACAGGGGGCAATCAGCCCCAGCATTTT CASSATGGNQPQHF TRBJ1-5 TRBD1 NA TRBV2